The 22 T cell receptor beta chains given below trace back to one sample, sequenced in a study of T-cell reconstitution after alpha-beta-depleted transplantation in children. Unique molecular identifiers tagged the TCRbeta library. Via MiXCR, TCRdb re-called the PCR reads, giving one row per CDR3 protein. The sample has some 550,000 distinct CDR3 sequences, 15% to 20% seen once. The material sequenced was PBMCs from the stem cell graft donor, taken from the stem cell graft. The receptors were sampled from a human donor who donated a stem cell graft to a child with acute lymphoblastic leukemia.

The sample holds a few counts of this clonotype. The chain carries TRBV11-3 and TRBJ2-1; D remains unclear. This CDR3 is 12 amino acids long. Trimming stripped 3 bases from V and 7 bases from J, with 7 bases between. Germline V gives CDR1 SGHNT, CDR2 YENEEA. CDR3 in amino acids: CASSFYGNEQFF. The CDR3 DNA reads as TGTGCCAGCAGCTTTTATGGGAATGAGCAGTTCTTC.

DNA of the CDR3: TGTGCCAGCAGCCCAATCCCCTTAGCGGGTAGCACAGATACGCAGTATTTT. It codes for CASSPIPLAGSTDTQYF. The chain has TRBV7-3 and TRBJ2-3; TRBD2 matches 7 bases. The V gene end was trimmed by 5 bases and the J gene end by 0 bases; junction bases not matched to a gene: 11. The CDR3 spans 17 residues. CDR1 is SGHTA, CDR2 FQGTGA, per germline.

CDR3 nucleotide sequence: TGTGCCAGCTCACCACTCTCTCGGGGGAACACTGAAGCTTTCTTT. This sequence encodes CASSPLSRGNTEAFF. J is TRBJ1-1 and V is TRBV18; D is ambiguous. V shed 1 base and J shed 1 base, with 10 bases lying between them. This CDR3 spans 15 amino acids. Per germline, CDR1 KGHSH and CDR2 LQKENI.

The rearrangement uses TRBV19 and TRBJ2-1; the D is unclear. The germline V and J ends were trimmed by 5 bases and 4 bases, with 9 bases remaining between them. The germline V gene has CDR1 LNHDA and CDR2 SQIVND (reference sequence). The CDR3 sequence is 13 residues long. CDR3 bases: TGTGCCAGTAGTGTGGCGGTGTACAATGAGCAGTTCTTC. It codes for CASSVAVYNEQFF.

This clonotype turned up a few times. The V call is TRBV6-5, the J call TRBJ2-1; no definite D call. This CDR3 region has 15 residues. Trimming removed 2 bases from V and 0 bases from J, with 8 bases in between. CDR1 and CDR2 from the germline V gene are MNHEY and SVGAGI. The CDR3 region is CASSYTRSSYNEQFF. The CDR3 DNA is TGTGCCAGCAGTTACACGCGGAGCTCCTACAATGAGCAGTTCTTC.

The V and J genes are TRBV9 and TRBJ2-1, with D unresolved. Germline values: CDR1 SGDLS, CDR2 YYNGEE. The V end lost 0 bases, the J end lost 0 bases, and 19 bases lay between the germline ends. The CDR3 consists of 19 residues. CDR3 in DNA: TGTGCCAGCAGCGTAGAAGGGTCGGGCAGTTGGGACTCCTACAATGAGCAGTTCTTC. Its translation: CASSVEGSGSWDSYNEQFF.

This clonotype has a handful of counts. The chain is built from TRBV20-1 and TRBJ1-1; possibly TRBD1 for D (5 bases). V dropped 6 bases and J dropped 3 bases, with 8 bases sitting between them. This CDR3 region has 11 residues. Germline V lookup: CDR1 DFQATT, CDR2 SNEGSKA (reference sequence). The CDR3 DNA reads as TGCAGTGCCAGGGTTTACACTGAAGCTTTCTTT. This gives the protein CSARVYTEAFF.

This chain uses TRBV20-1 with TRBJ2-7, with D tentatively TRBD1 or TRBD2 (6 bases each). CDR3 size: 12 residues. Germline V gene lookup returns CDR1 DFQATT and CDR2 SNEGSKA (reference sequence). Trimming took 7 bases from V and 3 from J, leaving 13 bases between them. As DNA, the CDR3 is TGCAGTGGGGGGGCGGGGCGCTACGAGCAGTACTTC. Protein: CSGGAGRYEQYF.

This clonotype was detected only a few times. The chain couples TRBV13 to TRBJ2-7, with 8 bases aligning to TRBD1. The CDR3 is made up of 17 amino acids. Germline CDR1 reads PRHDT; CDR2 reads FYEKMQ (reference sequence). Trimming at V came to 2 bases and at J to 2 bases, leaving 11 bases not matched to a gene. CDR3 protein: CASSLSPGTGTPYEQYF. In DNA form, the CDR3 reads TGTGCCAGCAGCTTAAGCCCCGGGACAGGCACCCCCTACGAGCAGTACTTC.

There are a few counts of this clonotype. This chain joins TRBV3-1 and TRBJ2-1; TRBD2 matches 8 bases. The CDR3 runs to 16 residues. Losses at the gene ends were 5 bases for V and 3 bases for J; bases not matched to a gene: 9. Germline V gene lookup returns CDR1 LGHDT and CDR2 YNNKEL (reference sequence). This CDR3 is CASSYGTSGIYNEQFF. The CDR3 DNA sequence: TGTGCCAGCAGCTACGGGACTAGTGGGATCTACAATGAGCAGTTCTTC.

This clonotype was counted a few times. V gene TRBV20-1 combines with J gene TRBJ2-3; D not certain. The CDR3 runs to 12 residues. Trimming shortened V by 3 bases and J by 4 bases, and 8 bases separated the two germline ends. The germline V gene encodes CDR1 DFQATT and CDR2 SNEGSKA (reference sequence). Here the CDR3 reads CSASGLADTQYF. The CDR3 DNA sequence: TGCAGTGCTAGCGGTCTGGCAGATACGCAGTATTTT.

V and J are TRBV29-1 and TRBJ2-2; 8 nucleotides agree with TRBD1. V trimming: 5 bases; J trimming: 1 base; junction bases outside the gene matches: 3. The CDR3 consists of 14 residues. The germline CDR1 and CDR2 sequences are SQVTM and ANQGSEA. In nucleotides, the CDR3 is TGCAGCGTTCTAGGACAGGGGAACACCGGGGAGCTGTTTTTT. It is translated as CSVLGQGNTGELFF.

There are many counts of this clonotype. The CDR3 loop is CASSLVLAGEEGFF. The DNA for the CDR3 is TGTGCCAGCAGCTTAGTTCTAGCGGGAGAGGAGGGGTTCTTC. V gene TRBV7-2 combines with J gene TRBJ2-1, with 10 bases fitting TRBD2. V shed 1 base, J shed 15 bases, and the junction held 9 bases outside the gene matches. Germline loops: CDR1 SGHTA, CDR2 FQGNSA. This CDR3 is 14 amino acids long.

The chain links TRBV5-1 to TRBJ1-4; 9 positions agree with TRBD1. CDR1 is SGHRS and CDR2 is YFSETQ in the germline V gene. The CDR3 is 14 residues long. The V gene end was trimmed by 1 base and the J gene end by 8 bases; junction bases not matched to a gene: 3. CDR3 protein: CASSLTGGAEKLFF. The CDR3 nucleotides are TGCGCCAGCAGCTTGACAGGGGGCGCGGAAAAACTGTTTTTT. The full variable domain, its missing parts supplied by reference TRBV5-1 and TRBJ1-4, is KAGVTQTPRYLIKTRGQQVTLSCSPISGHRSVSWYQQTPGQGLQFLFEYFSETQRNKGNFPGRFSGRQFSNSRSEMNVSTLELGDSALYLCASSLTGGAEKLFFGSGTQLSVL.

The rearrangement links TRBV20-1 to TRBJ2-1; 7 bases align to TRBD2. After removal of 3 bases from V and 4 bases from J, the junction contained 12 bases not matched to a gene. CDR1 DFQATT and CDR2 SNEGSKA come from the germline V gene (reference sequence). The CDR3 spans 16 residues. The CDR3 here is CSARVLRLAEYNEQFF. CDR3 nucleotides: TGCAGTGCTAGGGTATTGCGGCTAGCGGAATACAATGAGCAGTTCTTC.

This clonotype was observed a few times. This chain joins TRBV2 and TRBJ1-1; TRBD1 is a possible D gene (5 bases). Trimming stripped 5 bases from V and 7 bases from J, with 8 bases between. This CDR3 region has 11 residues. Germline V gene data show CDR1 as SNHLY and CDR2 as FYNNEI. In DNA form, the CDR3 reads TGTGCCAGCAGTCAAAGGGGTGAAGCTTTCTTT. The encoded protein is CASSQRGEAFF.

The gene calls are TRBV5-6 and TRBJ2-3; D unresolved. The CDR3 runs 17 residues. Trimming shortened V by 3 bases and J by 2 bases, and 19 bases separated the two germline ends. Germline V gene lookup returns CDR1 SGHDT and CDR2 YYEEEE. The CDR3 protein is CASSSEQPPTLTDTQYF. The DNA of the CDR3 is TGTGCCAGCAGCTCCGAACAGCCGCCAACTCTCACAGATACGCAGTATTTT.

This clonotype was counted at least ten times. The chain combines TRBV7-2 with TRBJ2-7, with D uncertain. V was trimmed by 3 bases and J by 0 bases, leaving 9 bases between them. The CDR3 length is 14 residues. The germline gives CDR1 SGHTA, CDR2 FQGNSA. In nucleotides, the CDR3 is TGTGCCAGCAGCTTCGGGCCCCACTCCTACGAGCAGTACTTC. Amino acids: CASSFGPHSYEQYF.

In its sample, this clonotype was seen a few times. J is TRBJ1-5 and V is TRBV15; D gene ambiguous. Germline V CDR1 and CDR2: LNHNV, YYDKDF (reference sequence). The length of the CDR3 is 12 residues. V was trimmed by 5 bases and J by 4 bases, leaving 6 bases between them. CDR3 nucleotide sequence: TGTGCCACCAGCGACGGGAATCAGCCCCAGCATTTT. It specifies CATSDGNQPQHF.

The chain is built from TRBV12-5 and TRBJ2-3; no reliable D call. V dropped 3 bases and J dropped 8 bases, with 9 bases sitting between them. This CDR3 region has 12 residues. The germline V gene has CDR1 LGHNT and CDR2 FRNRAP. The CDR3 DNA is TGTGCTAGTGGTTTCGACGGTATTACGCAGTATTTT. Translated, it gives CASGFDGITQYF.

The chain joins TRBV30 to TRBJ1-5; D gene uncertain. The CDR3 totals 13 residues. The V gene's germline CDR1 is GTSNPN and CDR2 SVGIG (reference sequence). Trimming stripped 2 bases from V and 1 base from J, with 6 bases between. The CDR3 DNA is TGTGCCTGGAGTTTTAGGAGCAATCAGCCCCAGCATTTT. This codes for CAWSFRSNQPQHF.

This chain links TRBV12-3 or TRBV12-4 with TRBJ2-1; D possibly uses TRBD1 or TRBD2 (5 bases each). The V end lost 7 bases, the J end lost 6 bases, and 13 bases lay between the germline ends. The CDR3 contains 13 residues. The CDR3 DNA reads TGTGCCAGCACCACAGGACTCCCCAATGAGCAGTTCTTC. Protein product: CASTTGLPNEQFF.